This T cell receptor beta chain was captured by sequencing in a study of cytomegalovirus exposure and HLA in healthy donors. Broader study findings: Later on, an analysis found that several of the most significant clusters appeared to be linked to common viral pathogens, which included parvovirus B19.

The PCR had 60 Vbeta and 13 Jbeta primers. Only in-frame clones appear in the TCRdb table, and some are missing; sequencing was by immunoSEQ multiplex PCR. Here the sample spans 180,000 or so clones, roughly 77% being singletons. The CDR3 is 13 amino acids. Germline V gene lookup returns CDR1 MNHEY and CDR2 SVGAGI. Trimming stripped 0 bases from V and 4 bases from J, with 7 bases between. Details on this clone: What it binds is unknown.

Sequencing used PBMCs. The TCR sequence derives from a woman aged 25 to 39 in good health and CMV-seronegative. This chain links TRBV6-5 with TRBJ2-7; D remains unclear. This CDR3 reads CASSYSVGYEQYF. CDR3 coding DNA: TGTGCCAGCAGTTACTCGGTCGGTTACGAGCAGTACTTC.